Following are 10 T cell receptor beta chains from one sample sequenced in a study of post-analysis software for immune sequencing data. Unique molecular identifiers were carried by the TCR beta cDNA libraries. TCRdb re-analysed the PCR reads in MiXCR, keeping a single row per CDR3 protein. The repertoire holds hundreds of thousands of distinct CDR3 sequences, with 25% to 30% as singletons. No antigen has been identified for these receptors. Study-wide results and caveats: In patients, about 5 TRBV segments were more frequent than in controls, with TRBV5-6, TRBV5-1 and TRBV20-1 among them.

The sample consisted of blood. The source of these receptors is a girl aged 10 to 17 with multiple sclerosis.

This chain connects TRBV7-6 to TRBJ2-7, with D perhaps being TRBD1 or TRBD2 (5 bases each). CDR3 length: 14 residues. Between the trimmed V and J ends, which lost 3 bases and 8 bases, there was a span of 17 bases. From germline, CDR1 is SGHVS and CDR2 FNYEAQ. The CDR3 spells CASSLAGTGNQQYF. The DNA for the CDR3 is TGTGCCAGCAGCTTGGCCGGGACGGGGAACCAGCAGTACTTC.

J is TRBJ2-1 and V is TRBV4-3; D tentatively reads TRBD1 or TRBD2 (5 bases each). From germline, CDR1 is LGHNA and CDR2 YSLEER. The CDR3 sequence is 14 residues long. Trimming took 1 base from V and 8 from J, leaving 12 bases between them. CDR3 DNA: TGCGCCAGCAGCCAAGTTGGGGGTGGCGATGAGCAGTTCTTC. Its protein is CASSQVGGGDEQFF.

About this clonotype itself: Without the conserved terminal phenylalanine or tryptophan, this CDR3 likely stems from a read error. The rearrangement uses TRBV5-6 and TRBJ1-2; 11 nucleotides agree with TRBD1. V lost 0 bases, J lost 6 bases, and 7 bases stayed unmatched. The CDR3 has 16 amino acids. Per the germline V gene, CDR1 is SGHDT and CDR2 is YYEEEE. CDR3 DNA: TGTGCCAGCAGCTTGGATCGCGGACAGGGGGCGAATGGCTACACCTTA. Amino acid sequence: CASSLDRGQGANGYTL.

The chain is built from TRBV7-8 and TRBJ2-7; TRBD2 matches at 9 bases. The germline V gene encodes CDR1 SGHVS and CDR2 FQNEAQ. With 2 bases clipped from V and 7 bases from J, the junction kept 15 bases outside the gene matches. The CDR3 has 17 amino acids. DNA for the CDR3: TGTGCCAGCAGCTTACGGGCTAGCGGGGAGAGAGGTGGTGAGCAGTACTTC. It codes for CASSLRASGERGGEQYF.

The chain links TRBV20-1 to TRBJ2-1; 13 bases line up with TRBD2. V lost 2 bases and J lost 8; bases outside the gene matches: 3. The length of the CDR3 is 14 residues. Per germline, CDR1 DFQATT and CDR2 SNEGSKA (reference sequence). The CDR3 reads CSARRTSGSDEQFF. Written as DNA, the CDR3 is TGCAGTGCTAGAAGGACTAGCGGGAGCGATGAGCAGTTCTTC.

This clonotype turned up a few times. The chain combines TRBV25-1 with TRBJ2-7, with a possible D match to TRBD1 (6 bases). The length of the CDR3 is 16 residues. The ends were cut back, 4 bases at V and 1 base at J, with 17 bases in the middle. The germline CDR1 and CDR2 sequences are MGHDK and SYGVNS. The CDR3 sequence: CASSGPRGASSYEQYF. The DNA of the CDR3 is TGTGCCAGCAGTGGCCCCAGGGGCGCCTCTTCCTACGAGCAGTACTTC.

With regard to this clonotype: A much larger clone lies one base from this, so it may be a read error. Without the conserved terminal phenylalanine or tryptophan, this CDR3 likely stems from a read error. This rearrangement joins TRBV28 to TRBJ1-2; D is possibly TRBD1 (6 bases). Germline V gives CDR1 MDHEN, CDR2 SYDVKM. This CDR3 has 15 amino acids. V shed 5 bases and J shed 8 bases, with 21 bases lying between them. The CDR3 is CASSANVGSGGGYTL. The CDR3 DNA is TGTGCCAGCAGTGCGAACGTGGGATCCGGGGGCGGCTACACCCTC.

This clonotype showed up just a few times. The chain has TRBV20-1 and TRBJ1-1, with a possible D match to TRBD1 (6 bases). Per germline, CDR1 DFQATT and CDR2 SNEGSKA (reference sequence). V was cut by 0 bases and J by 0 bases, with 23 bases left in between. The CDR3 length is 19 residues. The CDR3 DNA is TGCAGTGCTAGAGATTGGAGGGCCCCAGGGGAGGGGCTGAACACTGAAGCTTTCTTT. It is translated as CSARDWRAPGEGLNTEAFF.

V is TRBV20-1 and J is TRBJ2-4; no definite D call. The V end was cut by 3 bases, the J end by 6 bases, with 12 bases between. The length of the CDR3 is 13 residues. Germline V CDR1 and CDR2: DFQATT, SNEGSKA (reference sequence). The CDR3 nucleotides are TGCAGTGCTAGCTCTGCGCTTAGAAACATTCAGTACTTC. Protein sequence: CSASSALRNIQYF.

The sample holds a few counts of this clonotype. The rearrangement links TRBV19 to TRBJ1-2; D possibly corresponds to TRBD1 (6 bases). The germline gives CDR1 LNHDA, CDR2 SQIVND (reference sequence). The V end was cut by 4 bases, the J end by 3 bases, with 9 bases between. This CDR3 has 13 amino acids. The chain's CDR3 is CASSTRTDYGYTF. As DNA, the CDR3 is TGTGCCAGTAGTACCCGGACAGACTATGGCTACACCTTC.